These 18 T cell receptor beta chains were all obtained from the same sample, sequenced in a study of T cell repertoires in cytomegalovirus infection. TCRdb passed the reads through MiXCR, listing each CDR3 protein once. The data hold some 500,000 distinct CDR3 sequences, with about 40% observed a single time. These TCRs' antigens remain unknown. The specimen was cultured PBMCs, collected from culture after CMV antigen stimulation. The receptors shown here come from a human donor in good health (CMV status not recorded). Some clones in this sample may be carry-over from other donors' samples.

This clonotype was counted many times. The chain has TRBV7-2 and TRBJ2-5; D may be TRBD1 (5 bases). The V gene's germline CDR1 is SGHTA and CDR2 FQGNSA. The CDR3 loop spans 13 amino acids. V lost 5 bases, J lost 2 bases, and 9 bases lay in between. The CDR3 spells CASSPTVQETQYF. The CDR3 DNA follows: TGTGCCAGCAGCCCGACAGTACAAGAGACCCAGTACTTC.

The V call is TRBV7-2, the J call TRBJ1-6; no clear D. V was clipped by 1 base and J by 13 bases, with 20 bases between them. This CDR3 is 16 amino acids long. Germline V CDR1 and CDR2: SGHTA, FQGNSA. In DNA, the CDR3 is TGTGCCAGCAGCTTAGGACGGAGTTTAAGTGCCTTCCCCCTCCACTTT. Its translation is CASSLGRSLSAFPLHF.

This clonotype was detected a few times. V usage is TRBV7-2 and J usage is TRBJ2-7; 9 positions match TRBD2. The CDR3 contains 15 residues. V lost 2 bases and J lost 3; bases outside the gene matches: 5. From germline, CDR1 is SGHTA and CDR2 FQGNSA. CDR3 bases: TGTGCCAGCAGCTTAAAGACTAGCGGAAACTACGAGCAGTACTTC. Amino acid sequence: CASSLKTSGNYEQYF.

The V and J genes are TRBV7-6 and TRBJ2-7, with D unresolved. With 3 bases removed from V and 4 bases from J, the gap between germline ends came to 13 bases. The CDR3 totals 14 residues. The germline V gene encodes CDR1 SGHVS and CDR2 FNYEAQ. DNA of the CDR3: TGTGCCAGCAGCTTGAATTTCGTCAGGTACGAGCAGTACTTC. Amino acids: CASSLNFVRYEQYF.

The V and J genes are TRBV5-5 and TRBJ2-1; unclear D gene. V gave up 1 base and J gave up 2 bases, with 16 bases separating them. CDR1 is SGHKS, CDR2 YYEKEE, per germline (reference sequence). The CDR3 runs to 17 residues. The CDR3 is CASSLRRVELAYNEQFF. The CDR3 coding sequence is TGTGCCAGCAGCTTGAGGCGCGTCGAGCTGGCCTACAATGAGCAGTTCTTC.

This clonotype came up a few times. The chain uses TRBV7-2 and TRBJ2-1; 9 nucleotides agree with TRBD2. The CDR3 length is 18 residues. Germline lookup yields CDR1 SGHTA and CDR2 FQGNSA. V dropped 5 bases and J dropped 3; count of bases not matched to a gene: 14. This CDR3 is CASSATPPGLAIYNEQFF. For the CDR3, the DNA is TGTGCCAGCAGCGCAACCCCGCCGGGACTAGCCATCTACAATGAGCAGTTCTTC.

This clonotype was counted a few times. This chain uses TRBV7-2 with TRBJ2-7; D possibly corresponds to TRBD2 (5 bases). Per germline, CDR1 SGHTA and CDR2 FQGNSA. The CDR3 sequence is 13 residues long. Trimming took 3 bases from V and 3 from J, leaving 9 bases between them. The DNA for the CDR3 is TGTGCCAGCAGCTTTTCTGGACTCTACGAGCAGTACTTC. Amino acids: CASSFSGLYEQYF.

This clonotype was picked up a small number of times. The chain joins TRBV12-3 or TRBV12-4 to TRBJ1-6; D uncertain. V was cut by 5 bases and J by 0 bases, with 17 bases left in between. This CDR3 comprises 18 residues. The CDR3 here is CASSQPFLGGSYNSPLHF. CDR3 nucleotide sequence: TGTGCCAGCAGTCAGCCTTTTCTCGGCGGCTCCTATAATTCACCCCTCCACTTT.

This clonotype was seen a few times. The CDR3 sequence: CASSILQGPKSPYGYTF. The CDR3 nucleotides read TGTGCCAGCAGTATACTACAGGGCCCCAAGTCACCTTATGGCTACACCTTC. The V gene is TRBV28, the J gene TRBJ1-2; a possible D gene is TRBD1 (6 bases). The CDR3 contains 17 residues. V gave up 5 bases and J gave up 5 bases, with 24 bases separating them. Germline V gene sequence: CDR1 MDHEN, CDR2 SYDVKM.

This clonotype was picked up a small number of times. The CDR3 nucleotides read TGTGCCAGCAGCCCTCGGGCCAACACAGATACGCAGTATTTT. Translating gives CASSPRANTDTQYF. The chain links TRBV7-9 to TRBJ2-3; D uncertain. From germline, CDR1 is SEHNR and CDR2 FQNEAQ (reference sequence). The V end was cut by 5 bases, the J end by 2 bases, with 11 bases between. The CDR3 runs to 14 residues.

The chain has TRBV27 and TRBJ2-4; D assignment may be TRBD1 or TRBD2 (5 bases each). The CDR3 runs 14 residues. Germline CDR1 and CDR2: MNHEY and SMNVEV (reference sequence). Trimming took 5 bases from V and 8 from J, leaving 16 bases between them. The CDR3 here is CASSGGRPRDIQYF. CDR3 DNA sequence: TGTGCCAGCAGTGGGGGACGTCCGAGGGACATTCAGTACTTC.

This chain uses TRBV13 with TRBJ2-3; the D gene is possibly TRBD1 (7 bases). Germline-derived CDR1 and CDR2 are PRHDT and FYEKMQ (reference sequence). V was shortened by 4 bases and J by 2 bases, with 19 bases between the two germline ends. The CDR3 sequence is 17 residues long. The CDR3 loop reads CASSSESAGQLTDTQYF. The CDR3 DNA follows: TGTGCCAGCAGCTCCGAATCCGCGGGACAGCTCACAGATACGCAGTATTTT.

This clonotype was found a few times. V gene TRBV7-2 combines with J gene TRBJ2-3, with 7 bases matching TRBD2. Germline lookup yields CDR1 SGHTA and CDR2 FQGNSA. V trimming: 1 base; J trimming: 7 bases; junction bases outside the gene matches: 5. This CDR3 is built from 14 residues. CDR3 coding DNA: TGTGCCAGCAGCTTAGTGGCGGGAGCTTATACGCAGTATTTT. Translated, it gives CASSLVAGAYTQYF. The full variable domain, completed using reference TRBV7-2 and TRBJ2-3, is GAGVSQSPSNKVTEKGKDVELRCDPISGHTALYWYRQSLGQGLEFLIYFQGNSAPDKSGLPSDRFSAERTGGSVSTLTIQRTQQEDSAVYLCASSLVAGAYTQYFGPGTRLTVL.

This chain connects TRBV20-1 to TRBJ1-2; 7 nucleotides match TRBD1. V was clipped by 5 bases and J by 3 bases; unmatched bases: 9. In germline, CDR1 is DFQATT, CDR2 SNEGSKA (reference sequence). This CDR3 has 14 residues. CDR3 coding DNA: TGCAGTGCTTCTACCGGACAGGCCGACTATGGCTACACCTTC. It translates to CSASTGQADYGYTF.

A few counts support this clonotype. This sequence joins TRBV6-2 or TRBV6-3 and TRBJ2-2; no clear D. CDR1 is MNHEY and CDR2 is SVGEGT in the germline V gene. V lost 2 bases, J lost 7 bases, and 11 bases lay in between. The CDR3 extends over 14 amino acids. CDR3 protein: CASSYEDTVGELFF. The CDR3 coding sequence is TGTGCCAGCAGTTACGAAGATACGGTCGGGGAGCTGTTTTTT.

This clonotype was seen only a few times. This chain joins TRBV7-2 and TRBJ2-1, with 8 positions matching TRBD2. The CDR3 spans 16 residues. In germline, CDR1 is SGHTA, CDR2 FQGNSA. V dropped 1 base and J dropped 7; count of bases not matched to a gene: 9. The CDR3 reads CASSLGRGGGRNEQFF. The CDR3 DNA follows: TGTGCCAGCAGCTTAGGTAGGGGCGGGGGGCGAAATGAGCAGTTCTTC.

This clonotype was recorded a few times. The V gene is TRBV7-8, the J gene TRBJ2-7, with a tentative D call TRBD1 (5 bases). Germline-derived CDR1 and CDR2 are SGHVS and FQNEAQ. Trimming removed 2 bases from V and 6 bases from J, with 11 bases in between. The CDR3 is 13 amino acids. The CDR3 region is CASSLPLGLEQYF. The DNA of the CDR3 is TGTGCCAGCAGCTTACCATTGGGGCTCGAGCAGTACTTC.

CDR3 residues: CASRSSVRNEQFF. CDR3 coding DNA: TGTGCCAGTAGATCGAGCGTCCGGAATGAGCAGTTCTTC. The chain joins TRBV28 to TRBJ2-1; no firm D call. CDR1 and CDR2 from the germline V gene are MDHEN and SYDVKM. The V gene lost 9 bases and the J gene lost 7 bases, with 16 bases spanning the gap. CDR3 size: 13 residues. The full variable domain, in which reference TRBV28 and TRBJ2-1 provide the parts outside the CDR3, is DVKVTQSSRYLVKRTGEKVFLECVQDMDHENMFWYRQDPGLGLRLIYFSYDVKMKEKGDIPEGYSVSREKKERFSLILESASTNQTSMYLCASRSSVRNEQFFGPGTRLTVL.